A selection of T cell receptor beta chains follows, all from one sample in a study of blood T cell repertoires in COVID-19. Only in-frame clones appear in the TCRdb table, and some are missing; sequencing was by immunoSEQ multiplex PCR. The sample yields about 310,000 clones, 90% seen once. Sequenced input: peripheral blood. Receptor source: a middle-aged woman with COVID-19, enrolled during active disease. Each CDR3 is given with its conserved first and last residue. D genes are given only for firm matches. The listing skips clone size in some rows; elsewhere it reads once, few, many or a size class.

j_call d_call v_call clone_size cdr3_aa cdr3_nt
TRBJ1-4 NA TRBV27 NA CASSLWGQVNEKLFF TGTGCCAGCAGTTTATGGGGCCAAGTCAATGAAAAACTGTTTTTT
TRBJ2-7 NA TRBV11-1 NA CASSLAGNSYEQYF TGTGCCAGCAGCTTAGCGGGCAACTCCTACGAGCAGTACTTC
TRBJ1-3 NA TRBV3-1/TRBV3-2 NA CASSQIPQGISGNTIYF TGTGCCAGCAGCCAGATTCCGCAGGGAATCTCTGGAAACACCATATATTTT
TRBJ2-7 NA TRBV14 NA CASSQRWGLWF TGTGCCAGCAGCCAGAGGTGGGGCCTGTGGTTC
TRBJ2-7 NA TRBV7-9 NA CASSIIGNYEQYF TGTGCCAGCAGCATCATCGGGAACTACGAGCAGTACTTC
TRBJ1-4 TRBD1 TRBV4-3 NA CASSQDKGATNEKLFF TGCGCCAGCAGCCAAGATAAGGGGGCGACTAATGAAAAACTGTTTTTT
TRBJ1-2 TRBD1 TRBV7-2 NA CASSLGQGYGYTF TGTGCCAGCAGCTTAGGACAGGGGTATGGCTACACCTTC
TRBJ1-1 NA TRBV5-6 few CASSSAGNTEAFF TGTGCCAGCAGCTCAGCAGGGAACACTGAAGCTTTCTTT
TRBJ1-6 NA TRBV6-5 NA CASTEVLLGNSPLHF TGTGCCAGCACAGAGGTACTACTTGGGAATTCACCCCTCCACTTT
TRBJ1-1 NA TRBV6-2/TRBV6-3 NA CASSSAQPNTEAFF TGTGCCAGCAGTTCGGCACAGCCGAACACTGAAGCTTTCTTT
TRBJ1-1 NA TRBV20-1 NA CSARRAGDAFF TGCAGTGCCAGGCGGGCAGGGGATGCTTTCTTT
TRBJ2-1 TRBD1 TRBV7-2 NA CASSRLPKAGTGDNEQFF TGTGCCAGCAGCCGGTTGCCAAAAGCCGGGACAGGAGACAATGAGCAGTTCTTC
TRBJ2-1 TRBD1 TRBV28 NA CASRPGQRAYNEQFF TGTGCCAGCAGACCGGGACAGAGAGCCTACAATGAGCAGTTCTTC
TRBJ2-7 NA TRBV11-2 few CASSLLYRDYEQYF TGTGCCAGCAGCTTACTGTACAGAGACTACGAGCAGTACTTC
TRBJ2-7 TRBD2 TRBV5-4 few CASQSGTSGRNSDEQYF TGTGCCAGCCAGTCCGGGACTAGCGGGAGGAATAGCGACGAGCAGTACTTC
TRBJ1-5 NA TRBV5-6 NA CASSLAGWQNNQPQHF TGTGCCAGCAGCTTGGCAGGTTGGCAGAACAATCAGCCCCAGCATTTT
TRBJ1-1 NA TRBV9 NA CASSVRTVQTEAFF TGTGCCAGCAGCGTTAGGACAGTCCAGACTGAAGCTTTCTTT
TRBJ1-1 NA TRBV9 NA CASSPTIGGISVRDTEAFF TGTGCCAGCAGCCCGACCATAGGGGGTATATCGGTTCGCGACACTGAAGCTTTCTTT
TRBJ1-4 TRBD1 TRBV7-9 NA CASSLGDSINEKLFF TGTGCCAGCAGCTTAGGGGACAGCATAAATGAAAAACTGTTTTTT
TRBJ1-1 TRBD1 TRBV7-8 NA CASGRRDRATEAFF TGTGCCAGCGGACGAAGGGACAGGGCCACTGAAGCTTTCTTT
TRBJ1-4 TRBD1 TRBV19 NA CASIGTGLGSNEKLFF TGTGCCAGTATCGGGACAGGGCTAGGATCTAATGAAAAACTGTTTTTT
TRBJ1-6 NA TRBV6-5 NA CASSYAGANSPLHF TGTGCCAGCAGTTACGCTGGGGCAAATTCACCCCTCCACTTT
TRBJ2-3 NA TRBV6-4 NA CASSDSAWGTRTDTQYF TGTGCCAGCAGTGACTCGGCATGGGGCACCAGGACAGATACGCAGTATTTT
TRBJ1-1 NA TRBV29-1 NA CSASGPEAAFF TGCAGCGCCAGTGGCCCCGAAGCGGCTTTCTTT
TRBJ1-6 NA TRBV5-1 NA CASSLEVGDSPLHF TGCGCCAGCAGCTTGGAGGTCGGAGACTCACCCCTCCACTTT
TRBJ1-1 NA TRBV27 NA CASSPRSVAEAFF TGTGCCAGCAGTCCACGGAGTGTCGCTGAAGCTTTCTTT
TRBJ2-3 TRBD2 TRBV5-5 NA CASSSLAGTIDTQYF TGTGCCAGCAGCTCTTTAGCGGGGACGATAGATACGCAGTATTTT
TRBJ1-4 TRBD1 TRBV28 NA CASSLGTGPNEKLFF TGTGCCAGCAGTTTAGGGACAGGCCCTAATGAAAAACTGTTTTTT
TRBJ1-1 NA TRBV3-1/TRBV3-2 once CASSQGRGAEAFF TGTGCCAGCAGCCAAGGGAGGGGCGCTGAAGCTTTCTTT